This T cell receptor beta chain was profiled in a study of blood T cell repertoires in COVID-19. In the study overall: Donors in the United States, Italy and Spain gave samples during acute or convalescent COVID-19.

CDR3 length: 19 amino acids. The V segment lost 6 bases and the J segment 7 bases; nucleotides outside the gene matches: 19. Germline assignment: CDR1 MNHNY and CDR2 SVGAGI (reference sequence). The method was immunoSEQ multiplex PCR; TCRdb's version includes in-frame clones alone and lacks a portion of them. The table shows under 200,000 clones, with 85% to 90% occurring only once. This TCR came from a man younger than 35 with active or convalescent COVID-19. The sample comprised peripheral blood. The genes are TRBV6-6 and TRBJ2-1, with TRBD2 matching over 12 bases. The CDR3: CASSRGLAGGDPVENEQFF. In nucleotides, the CDR3 is TGTGCCAGCAGCCGAGGTCTAGCGGGGGGGGATCCGGTCGAAAATGAGCAGTTCTTC.